The clone carrying this TCR beta chain was counted at least ten times. Its cognate antigen is unknown. Trimming left V 7 bases short and J 2 bases short, with 15 bases between. Germline CDR1 reads SGHTA; CDR2 reads FQGNSA. The CDR3 contains 15 residues. This sample stems from a study of neurological immune-mediated disorders. Whole-study findings and limits: When grouped phylogenetically, the repertoires of 18 of the 34 multiple sclerosis patients fell together in one related-CDR3 cluster, which is a possible signature.

cDNA synthesis was performed by 5'RACE with 10-nucleotide random UMIs. Per sequencing run, 15-18 subjects together gave over 180 million TCR-beta sequences. In TCRdb, the 5' RACE reads were re-called with MiXCR into one record per CDR3 protein. Here the sample spans approximately 70,000 distinct CDR3 sequences, roughly 3.9% being singletons. The study built unsorted libraries from 2 million PBMCs kept at -80 C. The gene calls are TRBV7-2 and TRBJ2-1, with TRBD2 as a possible D gene (6 bases). The sequenced material came from PBMCs. The sequence came from a man between 25 and 39 years old with multiple sclerosis. The CDR3 spells CASTSGPGAYNEQFF. The CDR3 DNA reads TGTGCCAGCACCTCTGGGCCGGGAGCCTACAATGAGCAGTTCTTC.